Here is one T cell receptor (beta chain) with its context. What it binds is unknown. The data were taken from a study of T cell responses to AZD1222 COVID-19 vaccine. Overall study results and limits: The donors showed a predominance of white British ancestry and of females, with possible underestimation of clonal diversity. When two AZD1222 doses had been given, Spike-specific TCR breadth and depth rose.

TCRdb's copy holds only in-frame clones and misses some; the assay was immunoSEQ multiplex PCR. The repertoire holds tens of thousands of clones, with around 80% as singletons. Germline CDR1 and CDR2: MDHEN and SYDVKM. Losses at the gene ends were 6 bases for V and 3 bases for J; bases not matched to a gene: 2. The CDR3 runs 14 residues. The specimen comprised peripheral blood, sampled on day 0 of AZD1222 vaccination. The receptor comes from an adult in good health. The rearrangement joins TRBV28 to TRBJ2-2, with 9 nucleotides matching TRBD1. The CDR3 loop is CASRRQGDTGELFF. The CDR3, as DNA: TGTGCCAGCAGGCGACAGGGGGACACCGGGGAGCTGTTTTTT.